Presented here are 25 T cell receptor beta chains from one specimen sequenced in a study of control samples from healthy donors and cancer patients. The data were produced by immunoSEQ multiplex PCR, yet TCRdb's version contains in-frame clones alone and is incomplete. The sample holds about 150,000 clones, roughly 94% seen once. Sequenced: blood. The receptors shown here come from a man aged 40-49 years in good health.

The chain combines TRBV19 with TRBJ1-2; D is possibly TRBD1 (5 bases). This CDR3 region has 15 residues. The germline V gene encodes CDR1 LNHDA and CDR2 SQIVND (reference sequence). V was cut by 5 bases and J by 4 bases, with 17 bases left in between. The CDR3 bases are TGTGCCAGTAGTCCCTCCCAGGGAGGCATCTATGGCTACACCTTC. Amino acid sequence: CASSPSQGGIYGYTF.

The chain is built from TRBV18 and TRBJ1-5, with 8 nucleotides matching TRBD1. The CDR3 totals 18 residues. CDR1 and CDR2 from the germline V gene are KGHSH and LQKENI. The V and J ends lost 3 bases and 6 bases, in that order; junction bases with no gene match: 16. The CDR3 DNA reads TGTGCCAGCTCACCCCAGAGGTTGTCAGGGGGCTCTGGTCAGCCCCAGCATTTT. Protein: CASSPQRLSGGSGQPQHF.

This chain connects TRBV19 to TRBJ2-2; 8 nucleotides align to TRBD1. This CDR3 spans 14 amino acids. The germline CDR1 and CDR2 sequences are LNHDA and SQIVND (reference sequence). V lost 5 bases to trimming and J lost 6 bases; unmatched junction nucleotides: 5. The CDR3: CASSVDRGPGELFF. CDR3 in DNA: TGTGCCAGTAGTGTTGACAGGGGCCCCGGGGAGCTGTTTTTT.

CDR3 loop: CSAPAGETQYF. CDR3 in DNA: TGCAGTGCCCCGGCGGGAGAGACCCAGTACTTC. The chain is built from TRBV20-1 and TRBJ2-5, with D tentatively TRBD2 (5 bases). V gave up 6 bases and J gave up 4 bases, with 9 bases separating them. This CDR3 is built from 11 residues. Germline CDR1 reads DFQATT; CDR2 reads SNEGSKA (reference sequence).

The gene calls are TRBV6-6 and TRBJ1-5; 8 nucleotides line up with TRBD1. Losses at the gene ends were 7 bases for V and 5 bases for J; bases not matched to a gene: 10. The CDR3 spans 15 residues. The germline gives CDR1 MNHNY, CDR2 SVGAGI (reference sequence). The CDR3 coding sequence is TGTGCCAGCACCGGACAGGGATCCCCGCATCAGCCCCAGCATTTT. Translating it yields CASTGQGSPHQPQHF.

Notes on this clone: This sample also contains other DNA sequences that code for the same CDR3. This chain joins TRBV5-1 and TRBJ2-3; D might be TRBD1 or TRBD2, each matching 5 bases. V lost 0 bases, J lost 0 bases, and 8 bases lay in between. CDR1 and CDR2 (germline): SGHRS, YFSETQ. This CDR3 has 15 residues. CDR3 DNA sequence: TGCGCCAGCAGCTTGGGATGGGGGAGCACAGATACGCAGTATTTT. Its translation is CASSLGWGSTDTQYF.

Comment on this clone: The sample carries other DNA sequences with the same CDR3. This rearrangement joins TRBV6-4 to TRBJ2-3; 7 bases align to TRBD2. The CDR3 contains 15 residues. Trimming at V came to 0 bases and at J to 1 base, leaving 1 base not matched to a gene. Germline values: CDR1 MRHNA, CDR2 SNTAGT. The CDR3 is CASSDSRGGTDTQYF. CDR3 bases: TGTGCCAGCAGTGACTCCCGGGGGGGCACAGATACGCAGTATTTT.

The chain recombines TRBV19 with TRBJ1-5; no reliable D call. CDR3 length: 13 amino acids. The germline CDR1 and CDR2 sequences are LNHDA and SQIVND (reference sequence). V was cut by 5 bases and J by 4 bases, with 9 bases left in between. The CDR3 loop reads CASSFRVNQPQHF. The CDR3 DNA reads as TGTGCCAGTAGTTTCAGAGTAAATCAGCCCCAGCATTTT.

This clone appeared once. This chain links TRBV4-1 with TRBJ1-2; 9 bases agree with TRBD1. V shed 6 bases, J shed 7 bases, and the junction held 6 bases outside the gene matches. Germline V gene sequence: CDR1 MGHRA, CDR2 YSYEKL. The CDR3 is 13 residues long. In DNA, the CDR3 is TGCGCCAGCAGTCTACAGGGGGCTCGTGGCTACACCTTC. Its protein product is CASSLQGARGYTF.

The chain joins TRBV6-1 to TRBJ2-1, with D possibly TRBD1 on 5 matching bases. Germline V gene sequence: CDR1 MNHNS, CDR2 SASEGT. Trimming left V 0 bases short and J 13 bases short, with 25 bases between. This CDR3 has 17 amino acids. The CDR3 DNA reads as TGTGCCAGCAGTGAAGCCTCATTCCGGGCCGCGGAAGGGGTCCAGTTCTTC. Translation: CASSEASFRAAEGVQFF.

The J gene is TRBJ1-5, the V gene TRBV7-8; D is perhaps TRBD1 (5 bases). This CDR3 has 16 amino acids. Trimming removed 1 base from V and 1 base from J, with 11 bases in between. Per germline, CDR1 SGHVS and CDR2 FQNEAQ. The CDR3 spells CASSLGGAGSNQPQHF. CDR3 nucleotides: TGTGCCAGCAGCTTAGGTGGGGCGGGGAGCAATCAGCCCCAGCATTTT.

This clone was detected once. The chain combines TRBV9 with TRBJ2-3; 12 positions agree with TRBD2. Germline trimming cut 3 bases from V and 0 bases from J; bases unmatched to any gene: 8. Germline-derived CDR1 and CDR2 are SGDLS and YYNGEE. The CDR3 is 18 residues long. CDR3 nucleotides: TGTGCCAGCAGCGCCACTAGCGGGGGGACCGTAAGCACAGATACGCAGTATTTT. Amino acids: CASSATSGGTVSTDTQYF.

The rearrangement links TRBV3-1 (or the pseudogene TRBV3-2) to TRBJ2-7, with D uncertain. This CDR3 is built from 13 residues. Deletions cut 1 base from V and 4 bases from J, with 8 bases between. Looked up from germline, CDR1 is LGHDT and CDR2 is YNNKEL (reference sequence). CDR3 in DNA: TGTGCCAGCAGCCAAGTTCGGCGGTACGAGCAGTACTTC. Its protein is CASSQVRRYEQYF.

The V gene is TRBV6-5, the J gene TRBJ1-2; D might be TRBD1 (6 bases). Per germline, CDR1 MNHEY and CDR2 SVGAGI. Trimming left V 2 bases short and J 4 bases short, with 11 bases between. This CDR3 has 14 amino acids. CDR3 loop: CASSYGGAPYGYTF. The CDR3 nucleotides are TGTGCCAGCAGTTACGGGGGGGCCCCCTATGGCTACACCTTC.

The chain carries TRBV18 and TRBJ2-5; possible D gene TRBD2, 6 bases. Germline lookup yields CDR1 KGHSH and CDR2 LQKENI. Trimming shortened V by 2 bases and J by 2 bases, and 9 bases separated the two germline ends. The length of the CDR3 is 14 residues. The CDR3 DNA follows: TGTGCCAGCTCACCATACGGGGGTCAAGAGACCCAGTACTTC. It translates to CASSPYGGQETQYF.

This chain links TRBV3-1 (or the pseudogene TRBV3-2) with TRBJ2-1; 7 bases are shared with TRBD1. The V gene's germline CDR1 is LGHDT and CDR2 YNNKEL (reference sequence). The V gene end was trimmed by 5 bases and the J gene end by 4 bases; junction bases not matched to a gene: 8. This CDR3 is built from 15 residues. CDR3 nucleotide sequence: TGTGCCAGCAGCGTAACCACAGGGGCTTACAATGAGCAGTTCTTC. This gives the protein CASSVTTGAYNEQFF.

This chain connects TRBV19 to TRBJ1-6, with 7 positions matching TRBD1. Per germline, CDR1 LNHDA and CDR2 SQIVND (reference sequence). The V and J ends lost 6 bases and 9 bases, in that order; junction bases with no gene match: 5. This CDR3 is built from 13 residues. CDR3 amino acids: CASSSGGASPLHF. CDR3 nucleotide sequence: TGTGCCAGTAGCTCAGGGGGTGCTTCACCCCTCCACTTT.

The chain couples TRBV5-6 to TRBJ1-1; 9 nucleotides agree with TRBD1. CDR3 length: 14 amino acids. Germline V gives CDR1 SGHDT, CDR2 YYEEEE. V shed 4 bases and J 5 bases; nucleotides not matched to a gene: 6. The CDR3 DNA reads as TGTGCCAGCAGCGCCGACAGGGGGAGGACTGAAGCTTTCTTT. As protein: CASSADRGRTEAFF.

This rearrangement joins TRBV6-5 to TRBJ2-7; 7 bases match TRBD1. CDR3 length: 11 amino acids. With V trimmed by 6 bases and J by 6 bases, 2 bases remained unmatched. Germline V gene lookup returns CDR1 MNHEY and CDR2 SVGAGI. CDR3 in DNA: TGTGCCAGCAGACGACAGGGCGAGCAGTACTTC. The encoded protein is CASRRQGEQYF.

The chain links TRBV5-4 to TRBJ1-2, with 7 bases lining up with TRBD1. Germline lookup yields CDR1 SGHNT and CDR2 YYREEE (reference sequence). V trimming: 4 bases; J trimming: 10 bases; junction bases outside the gene matches: 10. The CDR3 length is 13 residues. The CDR3 nucleotides read TGTGCCAGCAGCCCAAGGGACAGAGAAGACTACACCTTC. Translated: CASSPRDREDYTF.

This chain uses TRBV2 with TRBJ2-3, with D perhaps assigned TRBD1 or TRBD2 (6 bases each). This CDR3 is built from 14 residues. Germline V gene lookup returns CDR1 SNHLY and CDR2 FYNNEI. V was clipped by 7 bases and J by 2 bases, with 13 bases between them. CDR3 DNA sequence: TGTGCCAGCAAAGGGGGGCTACACACAGATACGCAGTATTTT. As protein: CASKGGLHTDTQYF. Looking up the rest from reference TRBV2 and TRBJ2-3 gives the full variable domain: EPEVTQTPSHQVTQMGQEVILRCVPISNHLYFYWYRQILGQKVEFLVSFYNNEISEKSEIFDDQFSVERPDGSNFTLKIRSTKLEDSAMYFCASKGGLHTDTQYFGPGTRLTVL.

The V and J genes are TRBV24-1 and TRBJ2-5; D is undetermined. In germline, CDR1 is KGHDR, CDR2 SFDVKD. V shed 1 base and J shed 5 bases, with 16 bases lying between them. CDR3 length: 16 residues. CDR3 region: CATSDFQDGERETQYF. The CDR3 DNA reads as TGTGCCACCAGTGATTTCCAGGACGGAGAGAGGGAGACCCAGTACTTC.

The chain is built from TRBV29-1 and TRBJ2-3, with D unclear. The CDR3 totals 13 residues. V lost 7 bases and J lost 0, with 11 bases in between. Germline values: CDR1 SQVTM, CDR2 ANQGSEA. The CDR3 region is CSAEFLSTDTQYF. The CDR3, as DNA: TGCAGCGCCGAATTCCTAAGCACAGATACGCAGTATTTT.

The chain has TRBV28 and TRBJ2-7; TRBD1 matches 8 bases. The CDR3 is made up of 16 amino acids. With V trimmed by 5 bases and J by 4 bases, 13 bases remained unmatched. Germline V gene data show CDR1 as MDHEN and CDR2 as SYDVKM. CDR3 sequence: CASSPYPVTGVYEQYF. The CDR3 DNA is TGTGCCAGCAGTCCCTATCCCGTGACAGGGGTTTACGAGCAGTACTTC. The full variable domain, its missing parts supplied by reference TRBV28 and TRBJ2-7, is DVKVTQSSRYLVKRTGEKVFLECVQDMDHENMFWYRQDPGLGLRLIYFSYDVKMKEKGDIPEGYSVSREKKERFSLILESASTNQTSMYLCASSPYPVTGVYEQYFGPGTRLTVT.

V gene TRBV10-1 combines with J gene TRBJ2-1; D gene uncertain. The CDR3 sequence is 13 residues long. V gave up 4 bases and J gave up 6 bases, with 10 bases separating them. The germline V gene encodes CDR1 WNHNN and CDR2 SYGVQD (reference sequence). The CDR3 reads CASSVNSINEQFF. The CDR3 DNA reads TGCGCCAGCAGTGTCAACAGTATCAATGAGCAGTTCTTC.